The next 32 T cell receptor beta chains were all read from a single sample in a study of blood T cell repertoires in COVID-19. TCRdb's table, derived via immunoSEQ multiplex PCR, lists solely in-frame clones and lacks some. The sample includes approximately 100,000 clones, roughly 92% of them seen just once. Sequencing was performed on peripheral blood. The source of these receptors is a man aged 60 to 69 with acute or convalescent COVID-19.

The genes are TRBV12-5 and TRBJ2-5, with TRBD1 identical over 10 bases. V shed 2 bases, J shed 6 bases, and the junction held 12 bases outside the gene matches. The CDR3 consists of 17 residues. The V gene's germline CDR1 is LGHNT and CDR2 FRNRAP. CDR3 in amino acids: CASGLQPPGQGWKTQYF. For the CDR3, the DNA is TGTGCTAGTGGTTTGCAACCACCGGGACAGGGGTGGAAGACCCAGTACTTC. The variable domain in full, completed from reference TRBV12-5 and TRBJ2-5, reads DARVTQTPRHKVTEMGQEVTMRCQPILGHNTVFWYRQTMMQGLELLAYFRNRAPLDDSGMPKDRFSAEMPDATLATLKIQPSEPRDSAVYFCASGLQPPGQGWKTQYFGPGTRLLVL.

The chain links TRBV9 to TRBJ1-1, with a weak D call TRBD1 (5 bases). The CDR3 covers 15 residues. Looked up from germline, CDR1 is SGDLS and CDR2 is YYNGEE. The germline V and J ends were trimmed by 1 base and 0 bases, with 10 bases remaining between them. CDR3 nucleotides: TGTGCCAGCAGCGTATATGACAGAATGAACACTGAAGCTTTCTTT. It codes for CASSVYDRMNTEAFF. Variable domain in full (rest from reference TRBV9 and TRBJ1-1): DSGVTQTPKHLITATGQRVTLRCSPRSGDLSVYWYQQSLDQGLQFLIQYYNGEERAKGNILERFSAQQFPDLHSELNLSSLELGDSALYFCASSVYDRMNTEAFFGQGTRLTVV.

The sample holds one count of this clone. The chain links TRBV7-6 to TRBJ2-7; weak D call: TRBD2 (5 bases). This CDR3 contains 15 residues. V was pared by 6 bases and J by 0 bases, with 15 bases between. Germline assignment: CDR1 SGHVS and CDR2 FNYEAQ. The CDR3: CASRVGTRSSYEQYV. For the CDR3, the DNA is TGTGCCAGCAGGGTGGGTACTAGGAGCTCCTACGAGCAGTACGTC.

This sequence joins TRBV28 and TRBJ1-6, with a possible D match to TRBD1 (5 bases). The V gene's germline CDR1 is MDHEN and CDR2 SYDVKM. This CDR3 has 17 residues. V was trimmed by 1 base and J by 2 bases, leaving 12 bases between them. The CDR3 reads CASSLSPGGTYNSPLHF. The CDR3 nucleotides are TGTGCCAGCAGTTTATCCCCGGGGGGAACCTATAATTCACCCCTCCACTTT.

CDR3 sequence (DNA): TGTGCCAGCAGTGAAGAGGGACTAGCCTCCAATGAGCAGTTCTTC. It translates to CASSEEGLASNEQFF. The chain joins TRBV2 to TRBJ2-1; 9 nucleotides align to TRBD2. Germline-derived CDR1 and CDR2 are SNHLY and FYNNEI. Losses at the gene ends were 1 base for V and 6 bases for J; bases not matched to a gene: 4. The CDR3 has 15 amino acids.

V gene TRBV18 combines with J gene TRBJ1-1; D not certain. V was pared by 7 bases and J by 3 bases, with 12 bases between. Germline values: CDR1 KGHSH, CDR2 LQKENI. The CDR3 has 13 residues. The CDR3 spells CASFREKDTEAFF. The CDR3 coding sequence is TGTGCCAGCTTCCGGGAGAAGGACACTGAAGCTTTCTTT.

This clone has just one count. J is TRBJ2-2 and V is TRBV10-1; either TRBD1 or TRBD2 may fit D (5 bases each). Per germline, CDR1 WNHNN and CDR2 SYGVQD (reference sequence). V was pared by 10 bases and J by 5 bases, with 11 bases between. This CDR3 has 12 residues. The CDR3: CATRGATGELFF. The CDR3 nucleotides read TGCGCCACCAGAGGGGCAACCGGGGAGCTGTTTTTT.

This clone was counted only a few times. V gene TRBV30 combines with J gene TRBJ1-1; D is possibly TRBD1 (6 bases). Per the germline V gene, CDR1 is GTSNPN and CDR2 is SVGIG (reference sequence). The ends were cut back, 4 bases at V and 8 bases at J, with 11 bases in the middle. CDR3 length equals 11 residues. CDR3 protein: CAWIKGGEAFF. The DNA of the CDR3 is TGTGCCTGGATCAAGGGGGGGGAAGCTTTCTTT.

This rearrangement joins TRBV2 to TRBJ2-3, with D tentatively TRBD2 (5 bases). Germline loops: CDR1 SNHLY, CDR2 FYNNEI. The CDR3 totals 13 residues. Trimming took 5 bases from V and 1 from J, leaving 7 bases between them. The CDR3 DNA is TGTGCCAGCAGTTTGCGGGGCACAGATACGCAGTATTTT. Translating it yields CASSLRGTDTQYF.

This clone was found once. V is TRBV7-3 and J is TRBJ2-3; perhaps TRBD1 as D (5 bases). V dropped 4 bases and J dropped 2 bases, with 13 bases sitting between them. Germline-derived CDR1 and CDR2 are SGHTA and FQGTGA. The CDR3 extends over 15 amino acids. CDR3 sequence (DNA): TGTGCCAGCAGCTCCCAGGGTGGGCCCACAGATACGCAGTATTTT. Amino acid sequence: CASSSQGGPTDTQYF.

This chain connects TRBV11-2 to TRBJ2-1; 9 bases fit TRBD2. This CDR3 has 14 residues. Per germline, CDR1 SGHAT and CDR2 FQNNGV. Losses at the gene ends were 5 bases for V and 6 bases for J; bases not matched to a gene: 5. The CDR3 nucleotides read TGTGCCAGCAGCCGAGCGGGAGGCCTCAATGAGCAGTTCTTC. Its protein product is CASSRAGGLNEQFF.

This chain links TRBV5-1 with TRBJ1-2; D is ambiguous. Per the germline V gene, CDR1 is SGHRS and CDR2 is YFSETQ. Trimming removed 0 bases from V and 1 base from J, with 4 bases in between. The CDR3 extends over 13 amino acids. This chain's CDR3 is CASSLDGNYGYTF. CDR3 sequence (DNA): TGCGCCAGCAGCTTGGACGGTAACTATGGCTACACCTTC.

The CDR3 region is CASSLVGGTDTQYF. The CDR3 coding sequence is TGTGCCAGCAGCTTAGTCGGAGGGACAGATACGCAGTATTTT. The chain uses TRBV7-9 and TRBJ2-3; D perhaps matches TRBD2 (6 bases). V dropped 1 base and J dropped 3 bases, with 8 bases sitting between them. Germline CDR1 SEHNR, CDR2 FQNEAQ (reference sequence). The CDR3 sequence is 14 residues long.

The chain couples TRBV27 to TRBJ2-6; 8 bases are a match to TRBD1. The CDR3 covers 17 residues. J lost 0 bases, V lost 1 base, and 2 bases had no gene match. Germline assignment: CDR1 MNHEY and CDR2 SMNVEV (reference sequence). CDR3 loop: CASSLWTGTSGANVLTF. The DNA for the CDR3 is TGTGCCAGCAGTTTATGGACAGGGACCTCTGGGGCCAACGTCCTGACTTTC.

This chain uses TRBV3-1 (or the pseudogene TRBV3-2) with TRBJ2-7; D perhaps matches TRBD2 (6 bases). This CDR3 is built from 12 residues. V lost 4 bases and J lost 6, with 10 bases in between. The germline gives CDR1 LGHDT, CDR2 YNNKEL (reference sequence). CDR3 sequence (DNA): TGTGCCAGCAGCCCTACTAGCTTCGAGCAGTACTTC. Translated, it gives CASSPTSFEQYF.

The gene calls are TRBV3-1 (or the pseudogene TRBV3-2) and TRBJ1-6, with TRBD1 matching 7 bases. CDR3 length equals 15 residues. Germline loops: CDR1 LGHDT, CDR2 YNNKEL (reference sequence). Losses at the gene ends were 1 base for V and 13 bases for J; bases not matched to a gene: 10. The CDR3 sequence is CASSQVGDSSLPLHF. CDR3 sequence (DNA): TGTGCCAGCAGCCAAGTGGGGGACAGCTCGCTCCCCCTCCACTTT.

This sequence joins TRBV9 and TRBJ2-3; a possible D gene is TRBD1 (6 bases). Trimming removed 3 bases at V and 2 bases at J, with 16 bases between. The CDR3 contains 16 residues. The germline gives CDR1 SGDLS, CDR2 YYNGEE. The CDR3 DNA reads as TGTGCCAGCAGCGCCTTAACGACAGGAAACACAGATACGCAGTATTTT. Encoded protein: CASSALTTGNTDTQYF.

There are a few counts of this clone. The CDR3 region is CASSRTGTGVTGAFF. CDR3 nucleotide sequence: TGTGCCAGCAGCCGAACCGGGACAGGGGTAACGGGGGCTTTCTTT. This rearrangement joins TRBV11-2 to TRBJ1-1; 10 positions match TRBD1. This CDR3 has 15 residues. V gave up 5 bases and J gave up 11 bases; unmatched junction bases: 14. CDR1 and CDR2 from the germline V gene are SGHAT and FQNNGV.

J is TRBJ1-1 and V is TRBV29-1, with D perhaps TRBD1 (6 bases). The CDR3 runs 14 residues. Germline V gives CDR1 SQVTM, CDR2 ANQGSEA. The V end was cut by 4 bases, the J end by 4 bases, with 16 bases between. This CDR3 reads CSVGGTGRVTEAFF. CDR3 nucleotide sequence: TGCAGCGTTGGAGGTACAGGGAGGGTCACTGAAGCTTTCTTT.

The genes are TRBV30 and TRBJ1-1, with 10 bases lining up with TRBD1. Germline CDR1 and CDR2: GTSNPN and SVGIG (reference sequence). CDR3 length: 17 amino acids. Trimming at V came to 4 bases and at J to 0 bases, leaving 11 bases not matched to a gene. In nucleotides, the CDR3 is TGTGCCTGGAAGGATTGGACAGGGGGATCCATGAACACTGAAGCTTTCTTT. Amino acids: CAWKDWTGGSMNTEAFF.

The rearrangement links TRBV18 to TRBJ1-2, with D unclear. This CDR3 contains 20 residues. Germline lookup yields CDR1 KGHSH and CDR2 LQKENI. V was clipped by 1 base and J by 0 bases, with 24 bases between them. The DNA of the CDR3 is TGTGCCAGCTCACCACGCCTCCCAAATCGTCAGAAGAACACTAACTATGGCTACACCTTC. Amino acids: CASSPRLPNRQKNTNYGYTF. Together with reference TRBV18 and TRBJ1-2, the CDR3 gives the full variable domain: NAGVMQNPRHLVRRRGQEARLRCSPMKGHSHVYWYRQLPEEGLKFMVYLQKENIIDESGMPKERFSAEFPKEGPSILRIQQVVRGDSAAYFCASSPRLPNRQKNTNYGYTFGSGTRLTVV.

The genes are TRBV19 and TRBJ2-3; TRBD1 matches at 9 bases. This CDR3 contains 16 residues. The V and J ends lost 4 bases and 6 bases, in that order; junction bases with no gene match: 11. Germline CDR1 and CDR2: LNHDA and SQIVND (reference sequence). The CDR3 sequence is CASSTIRDRVSDTQYF. Written as DNA, the CDR3 is TGTGCCAGTAGTACAATAAGGGACAGGGTTTCGGATACGCAGTATTTT.

The chain links TRBV2 to TRBJ2-3; 9 bases agree with TRBD2. V gave up 2 bases and J gave up 1 base; unmatched junction bases: 7. Germline-derived CDR1 and CDR2 are SNHLY and FYNNEI. This CDR3 contains 17 residues. DNA for the CDR3: TGTGCCAGCAGTGAACCTAGCGGGATGTGGGGCACAGATACGCAGTATTTT. Translating it yields CASSEPSGMWGTDTQYF.

The rearrangement links TRBV24-1 to TRBJ2-2; 7 bases agree with TRBD1. After removal of 5 bases from V and 4 bases from J, the junction contained 9 bases not matched to a gene. This CDR3 has 16 residues. Germline V gives CDR1 KGHDR, CDR2 SFDVKD. For the CDR3, the DNA is TGTGCCACCAGTGTTGAAAGGGGGCGCGGCACCGGGGAGCTGTTTTTT. Its protein is CATSVERGRGTGELFF.

V and J are TRBV30 and TRBJ1-2, with a weak D call TRBD1 (5 bases). This CDR3 region has 12 residues. Germline V gene sequence: CDR1 GTSNPN, CDR2 SVGIG (reference sequence). The V end lost 3 bases, the J end lost 3 bases, and 8 bases lay between the germline ends. The CDR3 region has the DNA TGTGCCTGGAGCGGGGGGGACTATGGCTACACCTTC. Encoded protein: CAWSGGDYGYTF.

As DNA, the CDR3 is TGCGCCAGCAGTGAGTGGGGACCCCAAGGGAGGATGAGGAATACGCAGTATTTT. It yields the protein CASSEWGPQGRMRNTQYF. V and J are TRBV10-2 and TRBJ2-3; D is perhaps TRBD2 (6 bases). Deletions cut 1 base from V and 7 bases from J, with 24 bases between. Germline V gene sequence: CDR1 WSHSY, CDR2 SAAADI. This CDR3 has 18 residues.

This chain links TRBV7-6 with TRBJ2-3; the D gene is possibly TRBD1 (6 bases). From germline, CDR1 is SGHVS and CDR2 FNYEAQ. With 2 bases removed from V and 2 bases from J, the gap between germline ends came to 17 bases. CDR3 length: 17 amino acids. The CDR3 loop is CASSLSPDRINTDTQYF. The CDR3 DNA reads TGTGCCAGCAGCTTATCCCCAGACAGGATAAACACAGATACGCAGTATTTT. Together with reference TRBV7-6 and TRBJ2-3, the CDR3 gives the full variable domain: GAGVSQSPRYKVTKRGQDVALRCDPISGHVSLYWYRQALGQGPEFLTYFNYEAQQDKSGLPNDRFSAERPEGSISTLTIQRTEQRDSAMYRCASSLSPDRINTDTQYFGPGTRLTVL.

The chain carries TRBV28 and TRBJ1-2; 10 bases line up with TRBD1. The CDR3 loop spans 16 amino acids. The V segment lost 4 bases and the J segment 7 bases; nucleotides outside the gene matches: 12. Germline assignment: CDR1 MDHEN and CDR2 SYDVKM. DNA of the CDR3: TGTGCCAGCAGTTCCGCCCGGACAGGGGGAGTTGGTGGCTACACCTTC. Protein product: CASSSARTGGVGGYTF.

This clone was seen only once. This rearrangement joins TRBV27 to TRBJ2-3, with a tentative D call TRBD2 (6 bases). V was pared by 7 bases and J by 7 bases, with 24 bases between. This CDR3 has 16 amino acids. The germline V gene encodes CDR1 MNHEY and CDR2 SMNVEV (reference sequence). The CDR3 reads CASNVAASDGYHTQYF. CDR3 bases: TGTGCCAGCAATGTCGCAGCTAGCGACGGTTATCATACGCAGTATTTT.

This clone has just a few counts. V and J are TRBV7-2 and TRBJ1-6; TRBD1 aligns across 11 bases. Germline V gene lookup returns CDR1 SGHTA and CDR2 FQGNSA. The CDR3 is made up of 14 amino acids. The V gene end was trimmed by 2 bases and the J gene end by 11 bases; junction bases not matched to a gene: 2. DNA of the CDR3: TGTGCCAGCAGCTTAAGGACAGGGGGCCCACCCCTCCACTTT. This codes for CASSLRTGGPPLHF.

The chain joins TRBV12-3 or TRBV12-4 to TRBJ2-1; no clear D. The V gene lost 3 bases and the J gene lost 15 bases, with 12 bases spanning the gap. The CDR3 spans 11 residues. Written as DNA, the CDR3 is TGTGCCAGCAGTTTTGGTGGAGTGGGGTTCTTC. Amino acid sequence: CASSFGGVGFF.

This rearrangement joins TRBV6-1 to TRBJ2-3; 10 bases agree with TRBD2. CDR3 length: 17 residues. Per the germline V gene, CDR1 is MNHNS and CDR2 is SASEGT. After removal of 2 bases from V and 4 bases from J, the junction contained 9 bases not matched to a gene. CDR3 DNA: TGTGCCAGCAGTGAAAGGGCTAGCGGGAGTTACGCAGATACGCAGTATTTT. As protein: CASSERASGSYADTQYF.